The source of this T cell receptor beta chain is a study of shared clonotypes between healthy human individuals. CD45RO-negative cells were positively selected for CCR7, leaving out terminally differentiated effector memory CD45RA+ cells. Trimming removed 5 bases from V and 1 base from J, with 11 bases in between. This CDR3 is 15 amino acids long. Germline-derived CDR1 and CDR2 are SGHAT and FQNNGV. Libraries were prepared by immunoSEQ multiplex PCR; TCRdb keeps only in-frame clonotypes and omits some of them. The data show 550,000 to 600,000 clones, with roughly 98% seen just once and 0.3% held by the top ten. Study-wide results and limits: How much donors shared clonotypes was expected to be affected by sequencing depth.

With respect to this clone: Its antigen remains unknown.

The source is a man younger than 40 in good health. Source material: naive CD8+ T cells sorted from blood. This sequence joins TRBV11-2 and TRBJ1-4; perhaps TRBD1 as D (5 bases). The CDR3 loop is CASSDTTVTNEKLFF. The CDR3 nucleotides are TGTGCCAGCAGCGACACGACAGTAACTAATGAAAAACTGTTTTTT.